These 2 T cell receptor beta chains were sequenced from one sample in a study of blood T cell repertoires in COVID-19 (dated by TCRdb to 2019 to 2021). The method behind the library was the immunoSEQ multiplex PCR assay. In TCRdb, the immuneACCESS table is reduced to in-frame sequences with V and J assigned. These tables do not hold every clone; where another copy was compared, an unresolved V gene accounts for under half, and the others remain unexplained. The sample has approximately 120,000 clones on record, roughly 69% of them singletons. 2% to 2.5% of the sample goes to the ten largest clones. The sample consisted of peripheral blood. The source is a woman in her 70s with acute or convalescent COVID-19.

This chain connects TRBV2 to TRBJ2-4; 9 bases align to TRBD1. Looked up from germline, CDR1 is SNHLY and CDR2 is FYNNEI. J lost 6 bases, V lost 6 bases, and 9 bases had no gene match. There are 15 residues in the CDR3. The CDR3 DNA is TGTGCCAGCAGGCTGGACAGGGGAGTGGGAAACATTCAGTACTTC. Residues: CASRLDRGVGNIQYF.

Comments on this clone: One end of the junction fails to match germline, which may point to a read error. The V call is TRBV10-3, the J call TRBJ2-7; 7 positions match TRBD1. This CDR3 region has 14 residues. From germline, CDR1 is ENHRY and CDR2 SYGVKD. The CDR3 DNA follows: TGTGCCATCAGTGCCCCGGGACAGCCCCTAACCAAGCACTTC. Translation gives CAISAPGQPLTKHF.